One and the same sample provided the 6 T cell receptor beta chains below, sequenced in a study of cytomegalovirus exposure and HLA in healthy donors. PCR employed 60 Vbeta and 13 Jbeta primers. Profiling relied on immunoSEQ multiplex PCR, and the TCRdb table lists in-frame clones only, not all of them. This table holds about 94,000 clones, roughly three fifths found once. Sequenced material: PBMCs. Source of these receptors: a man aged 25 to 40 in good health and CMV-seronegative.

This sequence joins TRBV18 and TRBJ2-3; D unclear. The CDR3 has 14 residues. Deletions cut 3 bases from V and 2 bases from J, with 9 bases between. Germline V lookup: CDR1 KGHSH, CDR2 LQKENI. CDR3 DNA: TGTGCCAGCTCACCGGGCAGCAACACAGATACGCAGTATTTT. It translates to CASSPGSNTDTQYF.

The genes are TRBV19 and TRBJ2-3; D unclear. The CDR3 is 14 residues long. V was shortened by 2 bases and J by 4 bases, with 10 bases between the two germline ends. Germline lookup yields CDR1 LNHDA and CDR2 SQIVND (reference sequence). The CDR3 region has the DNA TGTGCCAGTAGTATAAGGCAGCGCGCAGATACGCAGTATTTT. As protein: CASSIRQRADTQYF.

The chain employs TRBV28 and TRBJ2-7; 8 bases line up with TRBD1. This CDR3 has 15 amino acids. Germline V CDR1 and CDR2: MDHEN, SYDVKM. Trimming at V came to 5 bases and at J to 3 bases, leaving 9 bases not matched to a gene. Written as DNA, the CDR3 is TGTGCCAGCAGTCAACAGGGGGTAATTAGCTACGAGCAGTACTTC. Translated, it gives CASSQQGVISYEQYF.

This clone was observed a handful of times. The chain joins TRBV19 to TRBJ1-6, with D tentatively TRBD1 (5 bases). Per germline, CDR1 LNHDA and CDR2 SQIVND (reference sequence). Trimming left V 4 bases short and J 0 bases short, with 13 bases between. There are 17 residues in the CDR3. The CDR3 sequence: CASSTLLRGSYNSPLHF. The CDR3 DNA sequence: TGTGCCAGTAGTACGCTTCTTAGGGGCTCCTATAATTCACCCCTCCACTTT.

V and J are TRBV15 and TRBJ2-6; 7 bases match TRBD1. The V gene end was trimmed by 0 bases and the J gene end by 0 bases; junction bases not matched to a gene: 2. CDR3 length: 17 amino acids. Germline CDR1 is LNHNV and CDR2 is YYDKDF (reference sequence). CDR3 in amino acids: CATSRETGASGANVLTF. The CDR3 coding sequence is TGTGCCACCAGCAGAGAAACAGGGGCCTCTGGGGCCAACGTCCTGACTTTC.

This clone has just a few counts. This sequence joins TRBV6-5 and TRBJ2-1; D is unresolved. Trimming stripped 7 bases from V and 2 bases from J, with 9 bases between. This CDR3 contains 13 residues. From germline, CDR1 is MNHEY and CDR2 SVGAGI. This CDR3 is CASKTTTYNEQFF. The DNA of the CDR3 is TGTGCCAGCAAAACAACCACCTACAATGAGCAGTTCTTC.